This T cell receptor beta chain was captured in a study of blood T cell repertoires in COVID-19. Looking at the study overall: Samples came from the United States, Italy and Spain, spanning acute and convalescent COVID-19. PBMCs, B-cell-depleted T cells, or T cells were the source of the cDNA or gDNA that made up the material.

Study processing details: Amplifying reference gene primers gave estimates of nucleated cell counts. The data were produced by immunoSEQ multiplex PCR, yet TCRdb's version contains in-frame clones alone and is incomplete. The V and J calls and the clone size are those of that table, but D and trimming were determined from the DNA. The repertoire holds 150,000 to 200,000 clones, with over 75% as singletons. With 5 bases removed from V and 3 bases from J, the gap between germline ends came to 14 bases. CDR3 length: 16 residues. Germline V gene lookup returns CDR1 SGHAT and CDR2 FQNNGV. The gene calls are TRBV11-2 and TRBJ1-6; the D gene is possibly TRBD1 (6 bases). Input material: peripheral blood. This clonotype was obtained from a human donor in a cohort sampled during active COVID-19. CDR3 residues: CASSLRTVDYNSPLHF. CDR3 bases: TGTGCCAGCAGCCTAAGGACAGTGGACTATAATTCACCCCTCCACTTT.